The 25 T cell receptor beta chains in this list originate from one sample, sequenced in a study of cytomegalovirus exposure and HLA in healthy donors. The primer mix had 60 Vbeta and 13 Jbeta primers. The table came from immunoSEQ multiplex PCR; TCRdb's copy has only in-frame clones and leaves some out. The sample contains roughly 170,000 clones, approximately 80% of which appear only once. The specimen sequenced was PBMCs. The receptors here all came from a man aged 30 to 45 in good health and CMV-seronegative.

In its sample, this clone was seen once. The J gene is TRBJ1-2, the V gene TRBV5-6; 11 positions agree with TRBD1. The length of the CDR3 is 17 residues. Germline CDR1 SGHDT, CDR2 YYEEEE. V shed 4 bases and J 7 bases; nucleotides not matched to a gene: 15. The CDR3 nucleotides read TGTGCCAGCAGCACCACCGGGACAGGGGGTGCCCCTTTTGGCTACACCTTC. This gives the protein CASSTTGTGGAPFGYTF.

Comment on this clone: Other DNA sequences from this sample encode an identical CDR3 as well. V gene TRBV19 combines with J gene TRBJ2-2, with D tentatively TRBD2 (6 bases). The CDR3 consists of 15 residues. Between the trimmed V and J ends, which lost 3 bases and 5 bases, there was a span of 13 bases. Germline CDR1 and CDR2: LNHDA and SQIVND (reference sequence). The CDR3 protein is CASSISGVRTGELFF. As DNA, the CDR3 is TGTGCCAGTAGTATTTCGGGGGTTAGGACCGGGGAGCTGTTTTTT.

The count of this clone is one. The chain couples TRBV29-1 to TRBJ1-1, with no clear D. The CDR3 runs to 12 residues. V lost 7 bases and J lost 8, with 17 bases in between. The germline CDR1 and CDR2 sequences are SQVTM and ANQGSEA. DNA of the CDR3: TGCAGCGCCTGGGTAGCATCGCTAGAAGCTTTCTTT. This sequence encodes CSAWVASLEAFF. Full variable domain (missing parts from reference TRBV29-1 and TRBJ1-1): SAVISQKPSRDICQRGTSLTIQCQVDSQVTMMFWYRQQPGQSLTLIATANQGSEATYESGFVIDKFPISRPNLTFSTLTVSNMSPEDSSIYLCSAWVASLEAFFGQGTRLTVV.

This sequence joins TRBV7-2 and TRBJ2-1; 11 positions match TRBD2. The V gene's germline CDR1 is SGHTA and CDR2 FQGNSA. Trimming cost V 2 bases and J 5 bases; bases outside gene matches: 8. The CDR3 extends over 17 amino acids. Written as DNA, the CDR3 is TGTGCCAGCAGCTTATCTAGCGGGGGGTCGACGGACAATGAGCAGTTCTTC. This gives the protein CASSLSSGGSTDNEQFF.

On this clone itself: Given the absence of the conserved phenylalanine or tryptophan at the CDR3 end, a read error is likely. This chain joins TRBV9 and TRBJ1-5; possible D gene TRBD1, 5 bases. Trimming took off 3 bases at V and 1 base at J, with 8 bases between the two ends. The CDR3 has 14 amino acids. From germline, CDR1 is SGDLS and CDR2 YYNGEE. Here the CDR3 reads CASSERDSNQPQHS. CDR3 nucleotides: TGTGCCAGCAGCGAGAGGGACAGCAATCAGCCCCAGCATTCT.

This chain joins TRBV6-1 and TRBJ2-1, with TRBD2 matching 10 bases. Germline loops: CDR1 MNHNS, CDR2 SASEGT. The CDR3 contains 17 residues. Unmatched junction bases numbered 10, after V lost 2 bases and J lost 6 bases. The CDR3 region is CASSEPGLARFVNEQFF. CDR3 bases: TGTGCCAGCAGTGAACCGGGACTAGCGAGGTTTGTCAATGAGCAGTTCTTC.

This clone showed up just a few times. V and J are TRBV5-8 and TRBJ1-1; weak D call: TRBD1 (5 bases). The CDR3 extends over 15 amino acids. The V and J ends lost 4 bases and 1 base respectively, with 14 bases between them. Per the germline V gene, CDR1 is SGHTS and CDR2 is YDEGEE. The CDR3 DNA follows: TGTGCCAGCAGCCCCAGGGTCCTACAGAACACTGAAGCTTTCTTT. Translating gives CASSPRVLQNTEAFF.

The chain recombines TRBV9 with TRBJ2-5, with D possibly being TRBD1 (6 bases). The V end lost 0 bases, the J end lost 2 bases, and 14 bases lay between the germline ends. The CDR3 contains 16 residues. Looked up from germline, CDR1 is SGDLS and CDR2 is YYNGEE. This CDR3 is CASSVAEAGAQETQYF. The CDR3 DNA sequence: TGTGCCAGCAGCGTAGCGGAAGCAGGGGCTCAAGAGACCCAGTACTTC. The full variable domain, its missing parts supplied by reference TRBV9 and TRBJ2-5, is DSGVTQTPKHLITATGQRVTLRCSPRSGDLSVYWYQQSLDQGLQFLIQYYNGEERAKGNILERFSAQQFPDLHSELNLSSLELGDSALYFCASSVAEAGAQETQYFGPGTRLLVL.

CDR3 nucleotide sequence: TGTGCCAGCAGCCCGACAGGGTGGGGGGACACTGAAGCTTTCTTT. Translating it yields CASSPTGWGDTEAFF. The V and J genes are TRBV6-6 and TRBJ1-1; 7 bases fit TRBD1. CDR1 and CDR2 from the germline V gene are MNHNY and SVGAGI (reference sequence). V lost 6 bases to trimming and J lost 3 bases; unmatched junction nucleotides: 10. The CDR3 has 15 residues.

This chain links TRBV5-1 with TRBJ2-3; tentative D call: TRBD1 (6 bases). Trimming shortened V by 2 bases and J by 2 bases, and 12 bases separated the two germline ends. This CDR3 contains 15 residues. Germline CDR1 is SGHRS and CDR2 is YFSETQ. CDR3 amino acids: CASSLQGISTDTQYF. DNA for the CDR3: TGCGCCAGCAGCTTACAGGGAATATCCACAGATACGCAGTATTTT.

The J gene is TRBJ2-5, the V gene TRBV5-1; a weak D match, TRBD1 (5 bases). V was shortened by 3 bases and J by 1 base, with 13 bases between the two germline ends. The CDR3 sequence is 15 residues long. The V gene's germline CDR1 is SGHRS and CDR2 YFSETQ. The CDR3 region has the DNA TGCGCCAGCAGCTCGATCTCACAGGTCCAAGAGACCCAGTACTTC. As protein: CASSSISQVQETQYF.

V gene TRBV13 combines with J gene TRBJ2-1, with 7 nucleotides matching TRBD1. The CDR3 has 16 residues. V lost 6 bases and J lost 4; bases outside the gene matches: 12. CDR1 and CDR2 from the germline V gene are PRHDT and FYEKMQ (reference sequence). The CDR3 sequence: CASSTTDRIRYNEQFF. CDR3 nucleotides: TGTGCCAGCAGTACGACGGACAGGATTCGGTACAATGAGCAGTTCTTC.

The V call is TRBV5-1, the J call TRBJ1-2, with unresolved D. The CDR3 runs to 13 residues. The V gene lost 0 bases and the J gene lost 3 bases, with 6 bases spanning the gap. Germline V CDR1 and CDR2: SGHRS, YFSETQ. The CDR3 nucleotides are TGCGCCAGCAGCTTGGCGTCGGACTATGGCTACACCTTC. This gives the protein CASSLASDYGYTF.

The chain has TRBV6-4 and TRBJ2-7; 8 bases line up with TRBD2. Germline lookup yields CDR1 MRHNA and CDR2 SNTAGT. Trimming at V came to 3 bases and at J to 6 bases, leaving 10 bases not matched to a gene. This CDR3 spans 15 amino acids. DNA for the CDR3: TGTGCCAGCAGTGAAGCAGCGGGGGCCACCGGCGAGCAGTACTTC. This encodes CASSEAAGATGEQYF.

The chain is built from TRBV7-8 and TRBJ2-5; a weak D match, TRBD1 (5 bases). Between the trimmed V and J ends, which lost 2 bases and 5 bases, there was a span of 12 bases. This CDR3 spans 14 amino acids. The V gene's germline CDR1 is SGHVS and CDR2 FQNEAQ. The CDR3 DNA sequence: TGTGCCAGCAGCTTATATCAGGGTATGGAGACCCAGTACTTC. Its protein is CASSLYQGMETQYF.

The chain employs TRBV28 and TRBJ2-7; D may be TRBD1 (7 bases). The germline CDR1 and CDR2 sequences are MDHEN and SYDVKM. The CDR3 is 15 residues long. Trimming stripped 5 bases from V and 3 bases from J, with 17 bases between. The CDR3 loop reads CASSLPGDSLYEQYF. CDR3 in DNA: TGTGCCAGCAGTCTACCGGGGGACAGCCTCTACGAGCAGTACTTC.

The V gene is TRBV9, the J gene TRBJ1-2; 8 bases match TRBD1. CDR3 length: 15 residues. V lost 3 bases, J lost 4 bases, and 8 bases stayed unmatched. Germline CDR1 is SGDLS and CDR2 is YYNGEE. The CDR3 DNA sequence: TGTGCCAGCAGCGCCCAGGGGGCGGGGAGCTATGGCTACACCTTC. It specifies CASSAQGAGSYGYTF.

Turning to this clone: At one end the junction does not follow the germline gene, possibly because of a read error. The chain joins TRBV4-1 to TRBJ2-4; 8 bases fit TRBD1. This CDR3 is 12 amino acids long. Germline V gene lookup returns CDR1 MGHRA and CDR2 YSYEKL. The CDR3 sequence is CASSHPQGVQHF. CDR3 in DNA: TGCGCCAGCAGCCATCCACAGGGGGTCCAGCACTTC.

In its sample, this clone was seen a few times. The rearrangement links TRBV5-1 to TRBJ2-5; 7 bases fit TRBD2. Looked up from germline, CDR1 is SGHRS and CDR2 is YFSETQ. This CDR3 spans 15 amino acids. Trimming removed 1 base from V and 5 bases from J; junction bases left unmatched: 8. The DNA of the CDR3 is TGCGCCAGCAGCTTGCCCGGGACTAATGGCGAGACCCAGTACTTC. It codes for CASSLPGTNGETQYF. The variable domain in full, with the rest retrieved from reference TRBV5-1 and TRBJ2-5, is KAGVTQTPRYLIKTRGQQVTLSCSPISGHRSVSWYQQTPGQGLQFLFEYFSETQRNKGNFPGRFSGRQFSNSRSEMNVSTLELGDSALYLCASSLPGTNGETQYFGPGTRLLVL.

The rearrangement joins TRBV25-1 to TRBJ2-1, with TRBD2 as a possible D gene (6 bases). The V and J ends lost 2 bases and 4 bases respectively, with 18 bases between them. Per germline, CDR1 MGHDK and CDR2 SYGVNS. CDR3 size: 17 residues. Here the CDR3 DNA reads TGTGCCAGCAGTGAAGGCCTATGGGCAGGGACTTACAATGAGCAGTTCTTC. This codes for CASSEGLWAGTYNEQFF.

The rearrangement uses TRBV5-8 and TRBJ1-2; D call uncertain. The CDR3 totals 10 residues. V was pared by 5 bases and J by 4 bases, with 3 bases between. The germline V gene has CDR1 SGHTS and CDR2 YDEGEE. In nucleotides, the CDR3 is TGTGCCAGCAGGGCCTATGGCTACACCTTC. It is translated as CASRAYGYTF.

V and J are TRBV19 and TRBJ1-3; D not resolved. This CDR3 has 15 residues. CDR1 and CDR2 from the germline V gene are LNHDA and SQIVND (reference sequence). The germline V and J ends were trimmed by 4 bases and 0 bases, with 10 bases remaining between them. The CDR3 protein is CASSSTASSGNTIYF. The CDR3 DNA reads TGTGCCAGTAGTAGCACAGCAAGCTCTGGAAACACCATATATTTT.

In DNA, the CDR3 is TGTGCCAGCAGCCTCGCCGGGTCACGGGGTGAAGCTTTCTTT. Protein: CASSLAGSRGEAFF. The V gene is TRBV14, the J gene TRBJ1-1, with D hard to call. The CDR3 totals 14 residues. Germline V CDR1 and CDR2: SGHDN, FVKESK. With 4 bases removed from V and 7 bases from J, the gap between germline ends came to 16 bases.

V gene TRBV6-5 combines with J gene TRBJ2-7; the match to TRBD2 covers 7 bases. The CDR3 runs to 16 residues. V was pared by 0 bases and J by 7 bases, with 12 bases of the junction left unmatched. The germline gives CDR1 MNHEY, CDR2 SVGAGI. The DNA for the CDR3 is TGTGCCAGCAGTTACTCCCGGGCTAGCGGATTTACTGAGCAGTACTTC. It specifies CASSYSRASGFTEQYF.

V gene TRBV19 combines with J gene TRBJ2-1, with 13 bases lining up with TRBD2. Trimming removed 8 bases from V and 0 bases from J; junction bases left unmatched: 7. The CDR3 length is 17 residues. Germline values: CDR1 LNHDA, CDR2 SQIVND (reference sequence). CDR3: CASSPGLAGSSYNEQFF. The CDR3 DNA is TGTGCCAGTTCACCGGGACTAGCGGGAAGCTCCTACAATGAGCAGTTCTTC.